Following are 23 T cell receptor beta chains from one sample sequenced in a study of CD8 T cells in ankylosing spondylitis. TCRdb ran MiXCR on the 5' RACE reads and lists one entry per CDR3 protein. The data contain some 26,000 distinct CDR3 sequences, approximately 16% of them singletons. The sample was blood. The source is a male donor with ankylosing spondylitis or in good health (not recorded which).

In this sample, this clonotype turned up a few times. J is TRBJ2-2 and V is TRBV14; D call uncertain. Trimming removed 1 base at V and 5 bases at J, with 5 bases between. The CDR3 consists of 13 residues. The V gene's germline CDR1 is SGHDN and CDR2 FVKESK. This CDR3 reads CASSQALTGELFF. For the CDR3, the DNA is TGTGCCAGCAGCCAAGCTTTGACCGGGGAGCTGTTTTTT.

This clonotype was seen at least ten times. This sequence joins TRBV29-1 and TRBJ2-5, with D unclear. The CDR3 contains 15 residues. V lost 3 bases to trimming and J lost 0 bases, with 14 bases between them. Germline V gene lookup returns CDR1 SQVTM and CDR2 ANQGSEA. The CDR3 sequence is CSVEWGNLYQETQYF. For the CDR3, the DNA is TGCAGCGTTGAGTGGGGAAACCTGTACCAAGAGACCCAGTACTTC.

This clonotype has only a few counts. The V call is TRBV2, the J call TRBJ2-2; TRBD1 agrees at 7 bases. The V segment lost 1 base and the J segment 3 bases; nucleotides outside the gene matches: 2. Per the germline V gene, CDR1 is SNHLY and CDR2 is FYNNEI. CDR3 length: 15 amino acids. The CDR3 here is CASSEVGGYTGELFF. The CDR3 nucleotides read TGTGCCAGCAGTGAAGTAGGGGGCTACACCGGGGAGCTGTTTTTT. Drawing the rest from reference TRBV2 and TRBJ2-2, the complete variable domain is EPEVTQTPSHQVTQMGQEVILRCVPISNHLYFYWYRQILGQKVEFLVSFYNNEISEKSEIFDDQFSVERPDGSNFTLKIRSTKLEDSAMYFCASSEVGGYTGELFFGEGSRLTVL.

This clonotype was detected ten times or more. The chain joins TRBV24-1 to TRBJ2-1; weak D call: TRBD2 (5 bases). The CDR3 is 14 amino acids. Trimming took 4 bases from V and 2 from J, leaving 8 bases between them. The germline V gene encodes CDR1 KGHDR and CDR2 SFDVKD. CDR3 bases: TGTGCCACCAGTGAACCGGGGACCTACAATGAGCAGTTCTTC. As protein: CATSEPGTYNEQFF.

J is TRBJ2-3 and V is TRBV28, with 7 nucleotides matching TRBD1. From germline, CDR1 is MDHEN and CDR2 SYDVKM. The trim removed 8 bases at V and 4 bases at J, leaving 9 bases unmatched. The CDR3 is 14 amino acids. The CDR3 region has the DNA TGTGCCAGCCGAAGGACAGGCCTGGCAGATACGCAGTATTTT. Residues: CASRRTGLADTQYF.

This clonotype was observed a few times. V gene TRBV5-1 combines with J gene TRBJ2-3, with 7 bases identical to TRBD1. The CDR3 is 15 amino acids. Germline CDR1 reads SGHRS; CDR2 reads YFSETQ. V lost 3 bases to trimming and J lost 6 bases; unmatched junction nucleotides: 10. CDR3 sequence: CASSSPGQSPDTQYF. In DNA form, the CDR3 reads TGCGCCAGCAGCTCCCCGGGACAGTCCCCGGATACGCAGTATTTT.

This clonotype appeared many times. The chain combines TRBV5-1 with TRBJ2-3; 11 bases are a match to TRBD2. V gave up 3 bases and J gave up 2 bases; unmatched junction bases: 5. From germline, CDR1 is SGHRS and CDR2 YFSETQ. This CDR3 is built from 16 residues. CDR3 loop: CASSSLAGGTTDTQYF. The CDR3 DNA reads as TGCGCCAGCAGCTCCCTAGCGGGAGGCACCACAGATACGCAGTATTTT.

This clonotype was detected only a few times. The CDR3 DNA follows: TGCAGTGCTACCCAGGGGGCCCTACGATTCACAGATACGCAGTATTTT. Translated, it gives CSATQGALRFTDTQYF. The chain uses TRBV20-1 and TRBJ2-3; 8 nucleotides match TRBD1. After removal of 4 bases from V and 2 bases from J, the junction contained 11 bases not matched to a gene. There are 16 residues in the CDR3. Germline CDR1 DFQATT, CDR2 SNEGSKA (reference sequence).

This clonotype was recorded at least ten times. This chain uses TRBV20-1 with TRBJ2-3; the D gene is possibly TRBD2 (5 bases). Looked up from germline, CDR1 is DFQATT and CDR2 is SNEGSKA (reference sequence). Trimming stripped 3 bases from V and 0 bases from J, with 10 bases between. This CDR3 has 14 amino acids. CDR3: CSARPRTSTDTQYF. The CDR3 DNA follows: TGCAGTGCTAGGCCCCGGACTAGCACAGATACGCAGTATTTT.

This clonotype was detected many times. V and J are TRBV29-1 and TRBJ2-3; a weak D match, TRBD2 (6 bases). The V gene lost 7 bases and the J gene lost 10 bases, with 18 bases spanning the gap. This CDR3 is 12 amino acids long. Germline-derived CDR1 and CDR2 are SQVTM and ANQGSEA. CDR3 sequence reads: CSAQVSGDAQYF. The CDR3 bases are TGCAGCGCCCAGGTTAGCGGCGACGCGCAGTATTTT.

This clonotype came up a few times. The chain couples TRBV20-1 to TRBJ2-1; the D is unclear. The CDR3 totals 13 residues. V lost 7 bases to trimming and J lost 3 bases, with 13 bases between them. Germline V gene lookup returns CDR1 DFQATT and CDR2 SNEGSKA (reference sequence). The chain's CDR3 is CSGHKEGYNEQFF. CDR3 bases: TGCAGTGGGCACAAGGAAGGCTACAATGAGCAGTTCTTC.

This clonotype was observed a handful of times. The CDR3 here is CSVGTGGQETQYF. CDR3 in DNA: TGCAGCGTTGGGACAGGGGGGCAAGAGACCCAGTACTTC. The genes are TRBV29-1 and TRBJ2-5; 10 nucleotides align to TRBD1. V lost 4 bases to trimming and J lost 2 bases; unmatched junction nucleotides: 1. Germline loops: CDR1 SQVTM, CDR2 ANQGSEA. The CDR3 spans 13 residues. Using reference TRBV29-1 and TRBJ2-5 for the parts outside the CDR3, the full variable domain is SAVISQKPSRDICQRGTSLTIQCQVDSQVTMMFWYRQQPGQSLTLIATANQGSEATYESGFVIDKFPISRPNLTFSTLTVSNMSPEDSSIYLCSVGTGGQETQYFGPGTRLLVL.

The chain employs TRBV29-1 and TRBJ2-5; D is possibly TRBD1 (6 bases). The CDR3 has 14 residues. Trimming left V 6 bases short and J 2 bases short, with 16 bases between. Germline loops: CDR1 SQVTM, CDR2 ANQGSEA. The CDR3 protein is CSVATRTDQETQYF. CDR3 sequence (DNA): TGCAGCGTAGCCACCAGGACAGATCAAGAGACCCAGTACTTC.

V usage is TRBV6-2 or TRBV6-3 and J usage is TRBJ2-5; D gene ambiguous. This CDR3 is 15 amino acids long. Trimming removed 2 bases from V and 0 bases from J, with 10 bases in between. From germline, CDR1 is MNHEY and CDR2 SVGEGT. The CDR3 DNA reads TGTGCCAGCAGTTACCTTGACAAGTACCAAGAGACCCAGTACTTC. This gives the protein CASSYLDKYQETQYF.

This chain connects TRBV5-1 to TRBJ2-5, with 8 nucleotides matching TRBD1. CDR1 is SGHRS and CDR2 is YFSETQ in the germline V gene. J was trimmed by 2 bases and V by 4 bases; bases with no gene match: 10. CDR3 size: 16 residues. Written as DNA, the CDR3 is TGCGCCAGCAGCGATCCGACAGGGGCGAGGCAAGAGACCCAGTACTTC. Translating it yields CASSDPTGARQETQYF.

As DNA, the CDR3 is TGTGCCAGCAGCCCTAGCGGCCTCGGGGAGACAGATACGCAGTATTTT. The encoded protein is CASSPSGLGETDTQYF. The V gene is TRBV28, the J gene TRBJ2-3; 7 nucleotides line up with TRBD2. This CDR3 comprises 16 residues. Trimming at V came to 6 bases and at J to 3 bases, leaving 12 bases not matched to a gene. Germline CDR1 reads MDHEN; CDR2 reads SYDVKM.

The chain couples TRBV27 to TRBJ2-1; weak D call: TRBD1 (6 bases). V dropped 2 bases and J dropped 6 bases, with 17 bases sitting between them. This CDR3 is 16 amino acids long. Germline loops: CDR1 MNHEY, CDR2 SMNVEV (reference sequence). CDR3 sequence: CASSLGRVGRGNEQFF. CDR3 sequence (DNA): TGTGCCAGCAGTTTAGGTCGGGTGGGCAGGGGCAATGAGCAGTTCTTC.

The gene calls are TRBV6-5 and TRBJ2-7; D is unresolved. V lost 3 bases to trimming and J lost 3 bases, with 6 bases between them. The V gene's germline CDR1 is MNHEY and CDR2 SVGAGI. CDR3 length: 12 residues. The DNA for the CDR3 is TGTGCCAGCAGTTATCCGGGCTACGAGCAGTACTTC. Protein: CASSYPGYEQYF.

This clonotype showed up many times. This rearrangement joins TRBV5-5 to TRBJ2-7; D might be TRBD2 (5 bases). With 4 bases removed from V and 3 bases from J, the gap between germline ends came to 14 bases. Germline values: CDR1 SGHKS, CDR2 YYEKEE (reference sequence). This CDR3 has 14 amino acids. The CDR3 is CASSRDWGLYEQYF. The CDR3 DNA reads TGTGCCAGCAGCCGGGATTGGGGTCTCTACGAGCAGTACTTC.

This chain joins TRBV12-3 or TRBV12-4 and TRBJ2-2, with TRBD2 matching over 12 bases. Unmatched junction bases numbered 1, after V lost 5 bases and J lost 6 bases. The CDR3 is 14 amino acids. The CDR3 sequence is CASSGLAGSGELFF. As DNA, the CDR3 is TGTGCCAGCAGTGGACTAGCGGGATCCGGGGAGCTGTTTTTT.

This clonotype was recorded a few times. The CDR3 region is CASSLGQFNQPQHF. CDR3 nucleotide sequence: TGTGCCAGCAGTTTAGGGCAGTTCAATCAGCCCCAGCATTTT. The chain carries TRBV28 and TRBJ1-5, with unresolved D. The germline CDR1 and CDR2 sequences are MDHEN and SYDVKM. The V gene lost 2 bases and the J gene lost 3 bases, with 8 bases spanning the gap. The CDR3 sequence is 14 residues long.

This clonotype was picked up many times. This chain uses TRBV20-1 with TRBJ2-1, with D unresolved. Deletions cut 5 bases from V and 5 bases from J, with 16 bases between. CDR3 length: 14 residues. CDR1 is DFQATT and CDR2 is SNEGSKA in the germline V gene (reference sequence). The CDR3 DNA sequence: TGCAGTGCTGGCCTGGATAATGGAAACAATGAGCAGTTCTTC. It is translated as CSAGLDNGNNEQFF.

This chain connects TRBV29-1 to TRBJ2-1, with a weak D call TRBD1 (5 bases). Trimming left V 0 bases short and J 10 bases short, with 16 bases between. This CDR3 is built from 14 residues. Germline loops: CDR1 SQVTM, CDR2 ANQGSEA. The CDR3 sequence is CSVEDRRGRWEQFF. The CDR3 nucleotides are TGCAGCGTTGAAGATCGAAGGGGTCGGTGGGAGCAGTTCTTC.